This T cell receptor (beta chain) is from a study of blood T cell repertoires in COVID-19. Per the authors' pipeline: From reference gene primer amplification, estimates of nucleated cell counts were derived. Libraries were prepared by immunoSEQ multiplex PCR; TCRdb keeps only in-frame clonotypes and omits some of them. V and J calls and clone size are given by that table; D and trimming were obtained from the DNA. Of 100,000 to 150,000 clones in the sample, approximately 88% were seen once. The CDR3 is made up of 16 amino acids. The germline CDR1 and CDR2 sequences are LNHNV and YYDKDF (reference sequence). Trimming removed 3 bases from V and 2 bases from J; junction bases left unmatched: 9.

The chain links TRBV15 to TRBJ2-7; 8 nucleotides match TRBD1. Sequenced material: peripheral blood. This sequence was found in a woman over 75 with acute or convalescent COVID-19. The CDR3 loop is CATSSSRDRNPYEQYF. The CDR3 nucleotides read TGTGCCACCAGCAGTTCAAGGGACAGGAACCCCTACGAGCAGTACTTC.